This T cell receptor (beta chain) originates from a study of cytotoxic CD8 clonotypes in ibrutinib-treated CLL (dated by TCRdb to the early 2020s). Notes on the research overall: The cohort had about a dozen relapsed/refractory and around 14 treatment-naive patients; about 17 were IGHV unmutated. Partial responses were observed in 24 patients and complete responses in 2; after a median follow-up of 68 months, remission was maintained in 14 patients and progression was observed in 12. Samples at response were collected after a median of about 12 months of treatment, with a range of roughly 6 to 36 months. On average, each sample yielded 255,043 productive templates and around 100,000 productive rearrangements. Longitudinal samples were obtainable from about 30% of the roughly 90 participants in the trial. Cryopreserved peripheral blood mononuclear cells were collected before treatment, at response, and at either disease progression or sustained remission. Every remission and progressive disease sample was obtained while ibrutinib was still being received by the patients. What the research found in general, with its limitations: Clonality increased at ibrutinib response, stayed stable in sustained remission, and fell back toward baseline at progression. Sustained-remission and progressing patients did not have matched sampling times, and lymph node repertoires were not examined. Baseline clonality was found to be higher than that of age-matched healthy donors and was strongly correlated with circulating CD8+ T-cell counts. Public clonotypes were rare and either contracted or stayed stable during treatment, and the rise in clonality at ibrutinib response reflected the expansion of private clonotypes.

The goal of deep resolution MiSeq sequencing was a depth between 1 in 1 million and 1 in 200,000 T cells, and coverage averaged 10x per clonotype. TCR beta libraries were generated with the immunoSEQ hsTCRB Kit. The study's processing was this. Data were analyzed with ImmunoSEQ Data Assistant and ImmunoSEQ Analyzer, with V, D and J genes assigned per IMGT definitions. Clonality, with values ranging from 0 to 1, was calculated as one minus the normalized Shannon entropy of productive rearrangement frequencies. Only overrepresented clonotypes making up at least 0.05% of each patient's repertoire were included in the public clonotype analysis. Roughly 13 repertoires from age-matched healthy donors, obtained from immuneACCESS, served as clonality controls. As stored in TCRdb, this immuneACCESS dataset retains in-frame rearrangements with V and J assigned. A fraction of the clones does not appear; measured against another copy, unresolved V genes explain less than half of the discrepancy, and the remainder lacks a known reason. Clone size and V and J calls were adopted from that table, with D and trimming inferred from the DNA. The sample contains about 160,000 clones, 84% of them found a single time. The top ten hold less than 6% of the sample.

Concerning this clone: No antigen is known for it. Within one base of it there is no much larger clone, and no base qualities were kept. Other DNA sequences in the same sample also yield this CDR3.

The intended sense of this specimen's time point label: less than 30 months on ibrutinib. For TCR beta library preparation, about 2 micrograms of genomic DNA were isolated from cryopreserved PBMCs. High-throughput TCR beta sequencing was performed on longitudinal blood samples from CLL patients receiving ibrutinib monotherapy. The patients were enrolled in a single-center, open-label phase 2 trial of ibrutinib monotherapy. V sheds 1 base and J sheds 6 bases, leaving 7 bases between their ends. The CDR3 goes from the cysteine to the phenylalanine over 12 residues. This entry keeps only the CDR3 DNA: 36 bases, framed from base 1. CDR1 and CDR2, looked up from the germline V gene, are SGHAT and FQNNGV.

The sequence came from a human donor with chronic lymphocytic leukemia. The sequence joins TRBV11-2 to TRBJ2-7; no confident D gene assignment can be made. The sequenced sample was PBMCs, obtained after 24 months of ibrutinib treatment. At the DNA level, the sequence is TGTGCCAGCAGCTTAGTTGGAAGCGAGCAGTACTTC. This encodes CASSLVGSEQYF.